Below, 30 T cell receptor beta chains from the same sample are listed, as sequenced in a study of shared clonotypes between healthy human individuals. The protocol was immunoSEQ multiplex PCR, while the TCRdb copy is restricted to in-frame clones and leaves out a portion. The sample consists of 1,500,000 or so clones, just under 99% of them appearing once. The source material was naive CD4+ T cells sorted from blood. Subset: CD45RA+ positively selected. The receptors originated from a man aged 25-45 years in good health.

Worth noting for this clone: Distinct nucleotide sequences in the sample also encode this CDR3. The chain uses TRBV18 and TRBJ2-7, with unresolved D. CDR3 length equals 12 residues. V lost 2 bases and J lost 1, with 3 bases in between. Germline assignment: CDR1 KGHSH and CDR2 LQKENI. The CDR3: CASSPVSYEQYF. The DNA for the CDR3 is TGTGCCAGCTCACCAGTGTCCTACGAGCAGTACTTC.

V usage is TRBV28 and J usage is TRBJ2-7, with D unresolved. The CDR3 sequence is 14 residues long. Trimming took off 4 bases at V and 1 base at J, with 11 bases between the two ends. CDR1 MDHEN and CDR2 SYDVKM come from the germline V gene. The DNA of the CDR3 is TGTGCCAGCAGTTCTCTGACGGGTTCCTACGAGCAGTACTTC. This gives the protein CASSSLTGSYEQYF.

The chain employs TRBV7-2 and TRBJ2-1; 8 bases fit TRBD2. J gave up 0 bases and V 3 bases, and 4 bases lay outside the gene matches. In germline, CDR1 is SGHTA, CDR2 FQGNSA. The CDR3 has 16 amino acids. This CDR3 is CASSLAAGGSYNEQFF. CDR3 bases: TGTGCCAGCAGCTTGGCTGCGGGGGGCTCCTACAATGAGCAGTTCTTC.

This clone was seen a single time. The chain employs TRBV7-2 and TRBJ1-5; D uncertain. V dropped 0 bases and J dropped 5 bases, with 11 bases sitting between them. Germline V gene lookup returns CDR1 SGHTA and CDR2 FQGNSA. This CDR3 has 15 residues. The CDR3 reads CASSLANPLDQPQHF. As DNA, the CDR3 is TGTGCCAGCAGCTTAGCGAACCCGCTTGATCAGCCCCAGCATTTT.

The chain links TRBV7-7 to TRBJ2-3, with 7 bases identical to TRBD1. V trimming: 1 base; J trimming: 4 bases; junction bases outside the gene matches: 5. The CDR3 runs 15 residues. CDR1 and CDR2 (germline): SSHAT, FNYEAQ (reference sequence). CDR3 nucleotide sequence: TGTGCCAGCAGCTTAGGAACAACAGGGGCAGATACGCAGTATTTT. This translates into CASSLGTTGADTQYF.

This chain connects TRBV6-6 to TRBJ2-7; TRBD1 aligns across 7 bases. CDR1 and CDR2 (germline): MNHNY, SVGAGI (reference sequence). With 6 bases clipped from V and 4 bases from J, the junction kept 9 bases outside the gene matches. The CDR3 spans 14 residues. CDR3: CASSLWPGGYEQYF. Here the CDR3 DNA reads TGTGCCAGCAGCCTGTGGCCAGGGGGTTACGAGCAGTACTTC.

This sequence joins TRBV18 and TRBJ1-1, with a tentative D call TRBD1 (5 bases). This CDR3 spans 15 amino acids. Per the germline V gene, CDR1 is KGHSH and CDR2 is LQKENI. V was shortened by 3 bases and J by 1 base, with 12 bases between the two germline ends. This chain's CDR3 is CASSPLGHKNTEAFF. DNA of the CDR3: TGTGCCAGCTCACCTCTAGGACACAAGAACACTGAAGCTTTCTTT.

The rearrangement links TRBV6-1 to TRBJ2-7, with D possibly being TRBD1 (7 bases). The length of the CDR3 is 15 residues. The V end lost 4 bases, the J end lost 3 bases, and 16 bases lay between the germline ends. CDR1 is MNHNS and CDR2 is SASEGT in the germline V gene. CDR3 protein: CASSANLRGVYEQYF. Here the CDR3 DNA reads TGTGCCAGCAGTGCGAACCTCAGGGGGGTCTACGAGCAGTACTTC.

In DNA, the CDR3 is TGTGCCAGCAGGACTAGCGGGACTGCGATGAGGACGCAGTATTTT. Protein: CASRTSGTAMRTQYF. The rearrangement links TRBV6-1 to TRBJ2-3, with 11 bases fitting TRBD2. V lost 6 bases and J lost 9; bases outside the gene matches: 11. This CDR3 has 15 residues. Germline V gives CDR1 MNHNS, CDR2 SASEGT.

The J gene is TRBJ2-5, the V gene TRBV5-1; D might be TRBD2 (5 bases). V lost 4 bases, J lost 5 bases, and 27 bases lay in between. The CDR3 is made up of 18 amino acids. Per germline, CDR1 SGHRS and CDR2 YFSETQ. The CDR3 is CASSVRPWALTSSETQYF. CDR3 DNA: TGCGCCAGCAGCGTACGCCCGTGGGCTCTCACTAGTTCGGAGACCCAGTACTTC.

The rearrangement uses TRBV18 and TRBJ2-3; D possibly matches TRBD1 or TRBD2 (5 bases each). Looked up from germline, CDR1 is KGHSH and CDR2 is LQKENI. CDR3 length: 17 amino acids. V gave up 1 base and J gave up 2 bases, with 16 bases separating them. CDR3 DNA: TGTGCCAGCTCACCACTCCCCGCCGGGACCCACACAGATACGCAGTATTTT. Amino acid sequence: CASSPLPAGTHTDTQYF.

The chain couples TRBV15 to TRBJ2-1; 7 positions match TRBD2. The CDR3 has 16 residues. The V gene's germline CDR1 is LNHNV and CDR2 YYDKDF (reference sequence). Unmatched junction bases numbered 14, after V lost 4 bases and J lost 8 bases. The CDR3 loop is CATSTRMGEGRYEQFF. In DNA, the CDR3 is TGTGCCACCAGCACTCGAATGGGGGAGGGCCGGTATGAGCAGTTCTTC.

The V call is TRBV6-5, the J call TRBJ2-7; 9 bases align to TRBD1. Looked up from germline, CDR1 is MNHEY and CDR2 is SVGAGI. This CDR3 spans 14 amino acids. V lost 4 bases, J lost 4 bases, and 5 bases stayed unmatched. CDR3 sequence (DNA): TGTGCCAGCAGTTCTGGGACAGGGTGGTACGAGCAGTACTTC. It codes for CASSSGTGWYEQYF.

The chain uses TRBV5-1 and TRBJ1-2; D gene unclear. Germline V lookup: CDR1 SGHRS, CDR2 YFSETQ. Trimming removed 4 bases from V and 0 bases from J, with 13 bases in between. The CDR3 consists of 15 residues. CDR3 sequence reads: CASSPVLSANYGYTF. The DNA of the CDR3 is TGCGCCAGCAGCCCGGTTTTGTCGGCTAACTATGGCTACACCTTC.

The CDR3 nucleotides read TGTGCCAGTAGTATCCCGGGACAGGGGCGTAATCAGCCCCAGCATTTT. Translated, it gives CASSIPGQGRNQPQHF. The J gene is TRBJ1-5, the V gene TRBV19, with 10 bases fitting TRBD1. CDR3 length: 16 amino acids. Germline V gene data show CDR1 as LNHDA and CDR2 as SQIVND (reference sequence). J gave up 4 bases and V 3 bases, and 6 bases lay outside the gene matches.

The genes are TRBV14 and TRBJ2-2; D gene unclear. The germline V and J ends were trimmed by 3 bases and 8 bases, with 7 bases remaining between them. Germline values: CDR1 SGHDN, CDR2 FVKESK. CDR3 length: 12 amino acids. CDR3 in amino acids: CASSHPWGELFF. Written as DNA, the CDR3 is TGTGCCAGCAGCCACCCCTGGGGGGAGCTGTTTTTT.

The J gene is TRBJ2-3, the V gene TRBV11-3; D ambiguous. The CDR3 runs to 17 residues. Germline lookup yields CDR1 SGHNT and CDR2 YENEEA. The germline V and J ends were trimmed by 4 bases and 6 bases, with 23 bases remaining between them. The CDR3 reads CASSSSTSGPPPDTQYF. The CDR3 bases are TGTGCCAGCAGCTCCTCTACGTCGGGTCCCCCCCCGGATACGCAGTATTTT.

The chain carries TRBV7-9 and TRBJ2-1, with 11 nucleotides matching TRBD2. CDR3 length: 14 amino acids. J was trimmed by 7 bases and V by 3 bases; bases with no gene match: 2. In germline, CDR1 is SEHNR, CDR2 FQNEAQ (reference sequence). CDR3 sequence (DNA): TGTGCCAGCAGCTTTAGCGGGAGGGCGAATGAGCAGTTCTTC. Protein: CASSFSGRANEQFF.

CDR3 residues: CASSLADQETQYF. The DNA of the CDR3 is TGTGCCAGCAGCTTGGCAGACCAAGAGACCCAGTACTTC. The chain has TRBV5-5 and TRBJ2-5; D gene ambiguous. This CDR3 region has 13 residues. V was pared by 0 bases and J by 0 bases, with 3 bases between. Per the germline V gene, CDR1 is SGHKS and CDR2 is YYEKEE (reference sequence).

The chain joins TRBV5-1 to TRBJ2-2; D is possibly TRBD1 (5 bases). V lost 3 bases, J lost 5 bases, and 8 bases lay in between. Per germline, CDR1 SGHRS and CDR2 YFSETQ. The CDR3 contains 13 residues. DNA of the CDR3: TGCGCCAGCAGCTGGACATGGACCGGGGAGCTGTTTTTT. Its translation is CASSWTWTGELFF.

The chain employs TRBV27 and TRBJ1-2; TRBD1 agrees at 7 bases. The CDR3 contains 15 residues. V lost 1 base and J lost 5; bases outside the gene matches: 7. In germline, CDR1 is MNHEY, CDR2 SMNVEV (reference sequence). The chain's CDR3 is CASSLLAGGGYGYTF. In nucleotides, the CDR3 is TGTGCCAGCAGTTTATTGGCAGGGGGTGGGTATGGCTACACCTTC.

The V call is TRBV2, the J call TRBJ2-1, with 10 bases that match TRBD1. After removal of 8 bases from V and 5 bases from J, the junction contained 6 bases not matched to a gene. This CDR3 spans 14 amino acids. CDR1 SNHLY and CDR2 FYNNEI come from the germline V gene. The CDR3 sequence is CASGETGGHNEQFF. In nucleotides, the CDR3 is TGTGCCAGCGGAGAGACAGGGGGCCACAATGAGCAGTTCTTC.

This chain links TRBV6-6 with TRBJ2-2; tentatively, D is TRBD1 (8 bases). Trimming took off 6 bases at V and 5 bases at J, with 16 bases between the two ends. This CDR3 has 15 residues. Germline CDR1 MNHNY, CDR2 SVGAGI (reference sequence). As DNA, the CDR3 is TGTGCCAGCAGCACAGGGGGGAGGGGGACCGGGGAGCTGTTTTTT. This gives the protein CASSTGGRGTGELFF.

V usage is TRBV7-3 and J usage is TRBJ2-7; TRBD2 is a possible D gene (6 bases). Germline values: CDR1 SGHTA, CDR2 FQGTGA. The CDR3 length is 14 residues. V lost 8 bases and J lost 0, with 14 bases in between. The CDR3 DNA reads as TGTGCCAGCCGTTCGGGACTCATCTCCTACGAGCAGTACTTC. This translates into CASRSGLISYEQYF.

The rearrangement links TRBV7-2 to TRBJ2-3; D is uncertain. V was cut by 6 bases and J by 0 bases, with 7 bases left in between. CDR3 length: 13 amino acids. Germline CDR1 and CDR2: SGHTA and FQGNSA. CDR3 sequence: CASRAGSTDTQYF. CDR3 DNA sequence: TGTGCCAGCAGGGCCGGGAGCACAGATACGCAGTATTTT.

This chain links TRBV7-3 with TRBJ2-1; TRBD2 agrees at 15 bases. CDR3 size: 16 residues. The germline V gene has CDR1 SGHTA and CDR2 FQGTGA. V trimming: 5 bases; J trimming: 9 bases; junction bases outside the gene matches: 8. Here the CDR3 reads CASSPRGLAGGIEQFF. DNA of the CDR3: TGTGCCAGCAGCCCCAGAGGACTAGCGGGAGGGATTGAGCAGTTCTTC.

This chain links TRBV29-1 with TRBJ2-2; 14 nucleotides line up with TRBD2. Trimming took 7 bases from V and 1 from J; bases not matched to a gene: 8. This CDR3 spans 17 amino acids. CDR1 is SQVTM, CDR2 ANQGSEA, per germline. CDR3 region: CSGAMTSGRVNTGELFF. The CDR3 coding sequence is TGCAGCGGCGCCATGACTAGCGGGAGGGTGAACACCGGGGAGCTGTTTTTT.

In its sample, this clone was seen once. The chain couples TRBV7-3 to TRBJ2-3; no clear D gene. V was trimmed by 2 bases and J by 6 bases, leaving 9 bases between them. Germline loops: CDR1 SGHTA, CDR2 FQGTGA. CDR3 length equals 13 residues. The CDR3 DNA reads as TGTGCCAGCAGCTTACTTTGGACGGATACGCAGTATTTT. It specifies CASSLLWTDTQYF.

About this clone: An end of the junction does not agree with germline; a read error may underlie this. The rearrangement joins TRBV28 to TRBJ1-4; D is unclear. Germline values: CDR1 MDHEN, CDR2 SYDVKM. The CDR3 has 11 amino acids. The CDR3 spells CASSSRDRWAF. In nucleotides, the CDR3 is TGTGCCAGCAGTTCCCGGGATCGTTGGGCTTTT.

This chain uses TRBV9 with TRBJ2-4; 12 bases are shared with TRBD2. This CDR3 has 18 residues. Germline CDR1 SGDLS, CDR2 YYNGEE. The trim removed 0 bases at V and 4 bases at J, leaving 8 bases unmatched. CDR3 loop: CASSVGVTSGRSKNIQYF. For the CDR3, the DNA is TGTGCCAGCAGCGTAGGAGTGACTAGCGGGAGATCTAAAAACATTCAGTACTTC.